The 29 T cell receptor beta chains below come from one sample, sequenced in a study of cytomegalovirus exposure and HLA in healthy donors. The PCR made use of 60 Vbeta and 13 Jbeta primers. Libraries were prepared by immunoSEQ multiplex PCR; TCRdb keeps only in-frame clonotypes and omits some of them. The sample yields about 120,000 clones, more than 70% seen once. The sequencing sample was made of PBMCs. These receptors were taken from a woman in her sixties in good health and CMV-seropositive.

A word on this clone: At one end, the junction sequence differs from germline, possibly due to a read error. The chain couples TRBV6-5 to TRBJ1-2, with 12 bases fitting TRBD1. The length of the CDR3 is 12 residues. Germline V gene data show CDR1 as MNHEY and CDR2 as SVGAGI. CDR3 sequence (DNA): TGTGCCAGCAGCTCCGGGACAGGGGGCCGCCACTTC. Translating gives CASSSGTGGRHF.

This clone was counted between two and nine times. V gene TRBV6-5 combines with J gene TRBJ2-1, with TRBD2 identical over 9 bases. There are 15 residues in the CDR3. V shed 5 bases and J 6 bases; nucleotides not matched to a gene: 8. CDR1 MNHEY and CDR2 SVGAGI come from the germline V gene. This CDR3 reads CASSPVGGRANEQFF. The CDR3 DNA follows: TGTGCCAGCAGTCCTGTCGGCGGGAGGGCCAATGAGCAGTTCTTC.

This chain connects TRBV27 to TRBJ1-2; the D is unclear. Germline V gene sequence: CDR1 MNHEY, CDR2 SMNVEV (reference sequence). V was clipped by 3 bases and J by 7 bases, with 18 bases between them. There are 15 residues in the CDR3. CDR3 protein: CASSFDRGYIVGYTF. DNA of the CDR3: TGTGCCAGCAGTTTTGACCGGGGTTATATAGTTGGCTACACCTTC.

This chain links TRBV27 with TRBJ2-7; 7 nucleotides agree with TRBD2. Germline CDR1 MNHEY, CDR2 SMNVEV (reference sequence). V gave up 4 bases and J gave up 0 bases; unmatched junction bases: 6. This CDR3 contains 15 residues. CDR3 nucleotide sequence: TGTGCCAGCAGTTGGGTAGCGGGCCCCTCCTACGAGCAGTACTTC. Its translation: CASSWVAGPSYEQYF.

This clone has only one observation. This rearrangement joins TRBV7-6 to TRBJ2-7; weak D call: TRBD1 (6 bases). V was shortened by 1 base and J by 3 bases, with 13 bases between the two germline ends. CDR1 and CDR2 from the germline V gene are SGHVS and FNYEAQ. The CDR3 length is 15 residues. DNA for the CDR3: TGTGCCAGCAGCTTAGGTGACAGGTATAGCTACGAGCAGTACTTC. This gives the protein CASSLGDRYSYEQYF.

V gene TRBV28 combines with J gene TRBJ1-1; D is possibly TRBD1 (5 bases). Germline V lookup: CDR1 MDHEN, CDR2 SYDVKM. V shed 10 bases and J shed 2 bases, with 20 bases lying between them. This CDR3 has 15 residues. CDR3 region: CATMNARVGNTEAFF. CDR3 coding DNA: TGTGCCACCATGAACGCCAGGGTCGGCAACACTGAAGCTTTCTTT.

The gene calls are TRBV5-1 and TRBJ1-6; tentatively, D is TRBD1 (6 bases). CDR1 and CDR2 from the germline V gene are SGHRS and YFSETQ. V was shortened by 3 bases and J by 9 bases, with 13 bases between the two germline ends. CDR3 size: 14 residues. The CDR3 loop reads CASSWTEKGSPLHF. The CDR3 DNA sequence: TGCGCCAGCAGCTGGACAGAAAAGGGTTCACCCCTCCACTTT.

V is TRBV28 and J is TRBJ1-5; no clear D. The V end lost 7 bases, the J end lost 4 bases, and 14 bases lay between the germline ends. The CDR3 extends over 14 amino acids. CDR1 is MDHEN, CDR2 SYDVKM, per germline. In nucleotides, the CDR3 is TGTGCCAGCACCAGATCCAGGTTTAATCAGCCCCAGCATTTT. Its translation: CASTRSRFNQPQHF.

The chain joins TRBV4-1 to TRBJ2-1; 9 bases agree with TRBD2. V dropped 3 bases and J dropped 0; count of bases not matched to a gene: 3. Germline V gene lookup returns CDR1 MGHRA and CDR2 YSYEKL. This CDR3 is built from 16 residues. The CDR3 DNA reads TGCGCCAGCAGCCAGCGTAGCGGGAGCTCCTACAATGAGCAGTTCTTC. It translates to CASSQRSGSSYNEQFF.

Notes on this clone: Sequence at one end of the junction differs from germline and may be a read error. This chain links TRBV6-1 with TRBJ1-2; TRBD1 agrees at 9 bases. CDR1 and CDR2 from the germline V gene are MNHNS and SASEGT. The CDR3 consists of 14 residues. The CDR3 here is CASREGQGRYGYTF. CDR3 coding DNA: TGTGCCAGCAGAGAAGGACAGGGGAGGTATGGCTACACCTTC.

The chain links TRBV5-1 to TRBJ1-1; the D gene is possibly TRBD1 (5 bases). The CDR3 extends over 15 amino acids. CDR1 is SGHRS, CDR2 YFSETQ, per germline. Trimming took 2 bases from V and 3 from J, leaving 14 bases between them. The CDR3, as DNA: TGCGCCAGCAGCTTACAGGAGACTAGGGACACTGAAGCTTTCTTT. Translation: CASSLQETRDTEAFF.

The chain employs TRBV2 and TRBJ1-1, with 9 nucleotides matching TRBD1. V trimming: 5 bases; J trimming: 11 bases; junction bases outside the gene matches: 6. Germline V CDR1 and CDR2: SNHLY, FYNNEI. The CDR3 consists of 12 residues. This CDR3 reads CASSWDRVKAFF. The CDR3 region has the DNA TGTGCCAGCAGTTGGGACAGGGTAAAGGCTTTCTTT.

This clone was counted between two and nine times. This chain connects TRBV6-6 to TRBJ2-7, with TRBD2 identical over 12 bases. The CDR3 totals 16 residues. CDR1 MNHNY and CDR2 SVGAGI come from the germline V gene (reference sequence). The junction had 6 bases not matched to a gene; V was cut back by 0 bases and J by 6 bases. CDR3 nucleotides: TGTGCCAGCAGTTACTCGACGACTAGCGGGAGATTCGAGCAGTACTTC. This translates into CASSYSTTSGRFEQYF.

This chain links TRBV19 with TRBJ1-3; D may be TRBD1 (6 bases). V lost 6 bases and J 1 base, leaving 13 bases between the germline ends. This CDR3 spans 15 amino acids. Germline CDR1 reads LNHDA; CDR2 reads SQIVND (reference sequence). The CDR3, as DNA: TGTGCCAGTAGCTCGATCCAGGGGTCTGGAAACACCATATATTTT. The encoded protein is CASSSIQGSGNTIYF.

The gene calls are TRBV19 and TRBJ1-1; tentative D call: TRBD1 (5 bases). Germline V lookup: CDR1 LNHDA, CDR2 SQIVND (reference sequence). The V and J ends lost 6 bases and 2 bases respectively, with 13 bases between them. The CDR3 contains 14 residues. CDR3 protein: CASSFSTANTEAFF. The DNA of the CDR3 is TGTGCCAGTAGCTTTTCGACAGCAAACACTGAAGCTTTCTTT.

This clone was counted a few times. V and J are TRBV11-3 and TRBJ1-1, with 7 bases fitting TRBD1. V was pared by 5 bases and J by 7 bases, with 7 bases of the junction left unmatched. Germline CDR1 is SGHNT and CDR2 is YENEEA. CDR3 length equals 13 residues. The CDR3 DNA follows: TGTGCCAGCAGCGTAGGGGGCGAGAATGAAGCTTTCTTT. Translation gives CASSVGGENEAFF.

V gene TRBV5-1 combines with J gene TRBJ2-1, with TRBD2 identical over 12 bases. The ends lost 0 bases at V and 8 bases at J; junction bases unmatched: 6. Germline V gene lookup returns CDR1 SGHRS and CDR2 YFSETQ. The CDR3 consists of 16 residues. The CDR3 DNA is TGCGCCAGCAGCTTGGAGCCTAGCGGGAGGGCCCATGAGCAGTTCTTC. It specifies CASSLEPSGRAHEQFF.

The chain couples TRBV5-1 to TRBJ2-3; D possibly corresponds to TRBD2 (5 bases). Germline V gene data show CDR1 as SGHRS and CDR2 as YFSETQ. This CDR3 comprises 11 residues. Between the trimmed V and J ends, which lost 4 bases and 5 bases, there was a span of 5 bases. For the CDR3, the DNA is TGCGCCAGCAGCCGGGAAGATACGCAGTATTTT. Its translation: CASSREDTQYF.

This chain links TRBV2 with TRBJ2-1, with D possibly being TRBD2 (6 bases). Deletions cut 5 bases from V and 6 bases from J, with 17 bases between. The germline V gene encodes CDR1 SNHLY and CDR2 FYNNEI. The length of the CDR3 is 15 residues. The CDR3 sequence: CASSKLPGLSNEQFF. In DNA form, the CDR3 reads TGTGCCAGCAGTAAACTTCCGGGACTCTCCAATGAGCAGTTCTTC. Variable domain in full (rest from reference TRBV2 and TRBJ2-1): EPEVTQTPSHQVTQMGQEVILRCVPISNHLYFYWYRQILGQKVEFLVSFYNNEISEKSEIFDDQFSVERPDGSNFTLKIRSTKLEDSAMYFCASSKLPGLSNEQFFGPGTRLTVL.

CDR3 sequence: CASSSPASGTYEQYF. CDR3 DNA sequence: TGTGCCAGCAGTTCTCCGGCTAGCGGGACATACGAGCAGTACTTC. The chain couples TRBV6-1 to TRBJ2-7, with 9 positions matching TRBD2. Germline loops: CDR1 MNHNS, CDR2 SASEGT. This CDR3 contains 15 residues. V dropped 5 bases and J dropped 4; count of bases not matched to a gene: 9.

V is TRBV11-3 and J is TRBJ2-1; D is perhaps TRBD1 (6 bases). The CDR3 contains 16 residues. Germline CDR1 SGHNT, CDR2 YENEEA. Trimming shortened V by 5 bases and J by 8 bases, and 22 bases separated the two germline ends. The CDR3 protein is CASSQGSLGAVDEQFF. The CDR3 coding sequence is TGTGCCAGCAGCCAGGGTTCTTTGGGGGCTGTAGATGAGCAGTTCTTC. Using reference TRBV11-3 and TRBJ2-1 for the parts outside the CDR3, the full variable domain is EAGVVQSPRYKIIEKKQPVAFWCNPISGHNTLYWYLQNLGQGPELLIRYENEEAVDDSQLPKDRFSAERLKGVDSTLKIQPAELGDSAVYLCASSQGSLGAVDEQFFGPGTRLTVL.

This clone came up a few times. The CDR3 sequence: CASTLEGNSGYGYTF. In DNA form, the CDR3 reads TGTGCCAGCACCCTCGAGGGAAATAGCGGCTATGGCTACACCTTC. V gene TRBV6-1 combines with J gene TRBJ1-2; D ambiguous. The CDR3 consists of 15 residues. Trimming removed 7 bases from V and 4 bases from J, with 19 bases in between. The germline V gene encodes CDR1 MNHNS and CDR2 SASEGT.

The gene calls are TRBV7-9 and TRBJ2-5, with 10 bases lining up with TRBD2. Judging by the DNA end, TRBJ2-7 fits better; the J call may be wrong. Germline V gene data show CDR1 as SEHNR and CDR2 as FQNEAQ (reference sequence). The CDR3 is 19 amino acids. This chain's CDR3 is CASSLGWSPFSGRTGEQYF. For the CDR3, the DNA is TGTGCCAGCAGCTTAGGCTGGTCCCCATTTAGCGGGAGGACAGGCGAGCAGTACTTC.

This clone appeared a single time. The chain is built from TRBV28 and TRBJ1-2, with D possibly TRBD1 on 6 matching bases. The CDR3 consists of 14 residues. The ends were cut back, 5 bases at V and 9 bases at J, with 19 bases in the middle. Looked up from germline, CDR1 is MDHEN and CDR2 is SYDVKM. The CDR3 sequence is CASSLDSRAFRYTF. DNA for the CDR3: TGTGCCAGCAGTCTGGACAGTCGTGCGTTTCGCTACACCTTC.

The V call is TRBV7-9, the J call TRBJ2-3, with 11 bases matching TRBD2. Germline-derived CDR1 and CDR2 are SEHNR and FQNEAQ (reference sequence). The CDR3 loop spans 16 amino acids. V shed 4 bases, J shed 7 bases, and the junction held 10 bases outside the gene matches. The CDR3 bases are TGTGCCAGCAGCTCCGACCGGACTAGCGGGCTTCATACGCAGTATTTT. Its translation: CASSSDRTSGLHTQYF.

This sequence joins TRBV2 and TRBJ2-7; 11 nucleotides match TRBD2. The CDR3 is 15 residues long. Germline CDR1 and CDR2: SNHLY and FYNNEI. The junction had 4 bases not matched to a gene; V was cut back by 4 bases and J by 2 bases. The CDR3 here is CASSGGLAETYEQYF. The CDR3 DNA follows: TGTGCCAGCAGTGGGGGACTAGCGGAAACCTACGAGCAGTACTTC.

This chain uses TRBV19 with TRBJ2-1; TRBD2 might be the D (6 bases). This CDR3 comprises 15 residues. Trimming took off 5 bases at V and 2 bases at J, with 13 bases between the two ends. Germline V gene data show CDR1 as LNHDA and CDR2 as SQIVND (reference sequence). The CDR3 here is CASSSRLETYNEQFF. CDR3 coding DNA: TGTGCCAGTAGTTCCCGACTAGAAACCTACAATGAGCAGTTCTTC. The full variable domain, rest sourced from reference TRBV19 and TRBJ2-1, is DGGITQSPKYLFRKEGQNVTLSCEQNLNHDAMYWYRQDPGQGLRLIYYSQIVNDFQKGDIAEGYSVSREKKESFPLTVTSAQKNPTAFYLCASSSRLETYNEQFFGPGTRLTVL.

The chain links TRBV28 to TRBJ1-2; TRBD1 matches 7 bases. Per the germline V gene, CDR1 is MDHEN and CDR2 is SYDVKM. The CDR3 has 13 amino acids. V shed 2 bases and J 9 bases; nucleotides not matched to a gene: 6. As DNA, the CDR3 is TGTGCCAGCAGTTTAGCACAGGGGTTTAGCTACACCTTC. Encoded protein: CASSLAQGFSYTF.

The J gene is TRBJ2-7, the V gene TRBV29-1; perhaps TRBD1 as D (6 bases). CDR1 is SQVTM and CDR2 is ANQGSEA in the germline V gene. V was pared by 4 bases and J by 3 bases, with 10 bases between. This CDR3 has 12 amino acids. CDR3 amino acids: CSVGKDSYEQYF. CDR3 nucleotides: TGCAGCGTTGGGAAGGACAGCTACGAGCAGTACTTC.